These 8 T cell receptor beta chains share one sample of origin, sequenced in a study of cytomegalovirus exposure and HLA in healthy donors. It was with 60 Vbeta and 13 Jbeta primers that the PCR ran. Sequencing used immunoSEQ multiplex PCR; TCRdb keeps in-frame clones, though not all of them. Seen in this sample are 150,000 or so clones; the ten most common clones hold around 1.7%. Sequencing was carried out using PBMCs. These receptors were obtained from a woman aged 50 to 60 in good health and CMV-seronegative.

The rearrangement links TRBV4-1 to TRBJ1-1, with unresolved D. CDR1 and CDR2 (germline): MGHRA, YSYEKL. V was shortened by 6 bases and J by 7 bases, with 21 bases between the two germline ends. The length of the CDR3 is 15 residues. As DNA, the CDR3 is TGCGCCAGCAGTCAGATTGGACGGGGAGATTTTGAAGCTTTCTTT. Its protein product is CASSQIGRGDFEAFF.

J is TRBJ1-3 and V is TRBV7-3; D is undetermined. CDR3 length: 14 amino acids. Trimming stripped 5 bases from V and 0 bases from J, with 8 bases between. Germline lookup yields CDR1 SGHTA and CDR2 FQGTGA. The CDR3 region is CASSQANSGNTIYF. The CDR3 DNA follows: TGTGCCAGCAGCCAGGCTAACTCTGGAAACACCATATATTTT.

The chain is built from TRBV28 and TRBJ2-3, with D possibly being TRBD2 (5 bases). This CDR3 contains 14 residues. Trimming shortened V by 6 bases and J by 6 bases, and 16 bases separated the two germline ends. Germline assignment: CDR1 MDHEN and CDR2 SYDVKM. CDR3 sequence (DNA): TGTGCCAGCAGCAAAGGAGGCCCCACGGATACGCAGTATTTT. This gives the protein CASSKGGPTDTQYF.

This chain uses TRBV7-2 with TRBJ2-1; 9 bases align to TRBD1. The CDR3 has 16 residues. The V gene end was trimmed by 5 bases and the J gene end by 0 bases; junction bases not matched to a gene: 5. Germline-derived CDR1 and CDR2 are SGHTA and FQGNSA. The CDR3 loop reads CASSKETGGSYNEQFF. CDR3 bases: TGTGCCAGCAGCAAGGAGACAGGGGGCTCCTACAATGAGCAGTTCTTC.

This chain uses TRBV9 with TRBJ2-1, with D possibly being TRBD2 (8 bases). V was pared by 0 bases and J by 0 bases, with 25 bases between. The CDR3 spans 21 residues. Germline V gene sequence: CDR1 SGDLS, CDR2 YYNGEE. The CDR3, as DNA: TGTGCCAGCAGCGTAGCTACGGGACTAGGGGGCCGAAGGGGCTCCTACAATGAGCAGTTCTTC. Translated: CASSVATGLGGRRGSYNEQFF.

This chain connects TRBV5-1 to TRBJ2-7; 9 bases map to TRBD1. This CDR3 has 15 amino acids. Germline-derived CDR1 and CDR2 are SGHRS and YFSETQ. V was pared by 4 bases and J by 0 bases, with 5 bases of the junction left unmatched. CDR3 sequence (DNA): TGCGCCAGCAGCCTGGGGACAGGGATCTCCTACGAGCAGTACTTC. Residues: CASSLGTGISYEQYF.

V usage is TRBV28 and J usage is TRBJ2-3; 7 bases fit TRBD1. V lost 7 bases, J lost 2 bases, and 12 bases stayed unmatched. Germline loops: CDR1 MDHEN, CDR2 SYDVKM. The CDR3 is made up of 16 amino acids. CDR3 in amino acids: CASKGAGLPYTDTQYF. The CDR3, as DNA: TGTGCCAGCAAGGGGGCGGGTCTTCCGTACACAGATACGCAGTATTTT.

The CDR3 loop reads CAWSGPTGNEQYF. The CDR3 nucleotides are TGTGCCTGGAGTGGGCCGACAGGGAACGAGCAGTACTTC. V usage is TRBV30 and J usage is TRBJ2-7; 7 bases are a match to TRBD1. Looked up from germline, CDR1 is GTSNPN and CDR2 is SVGIG (reference sequence). CDR3 length equals 13 residues. With 1 base clipped from V and 5 bases from J, the junction kept 5 bases outside the gene matches.